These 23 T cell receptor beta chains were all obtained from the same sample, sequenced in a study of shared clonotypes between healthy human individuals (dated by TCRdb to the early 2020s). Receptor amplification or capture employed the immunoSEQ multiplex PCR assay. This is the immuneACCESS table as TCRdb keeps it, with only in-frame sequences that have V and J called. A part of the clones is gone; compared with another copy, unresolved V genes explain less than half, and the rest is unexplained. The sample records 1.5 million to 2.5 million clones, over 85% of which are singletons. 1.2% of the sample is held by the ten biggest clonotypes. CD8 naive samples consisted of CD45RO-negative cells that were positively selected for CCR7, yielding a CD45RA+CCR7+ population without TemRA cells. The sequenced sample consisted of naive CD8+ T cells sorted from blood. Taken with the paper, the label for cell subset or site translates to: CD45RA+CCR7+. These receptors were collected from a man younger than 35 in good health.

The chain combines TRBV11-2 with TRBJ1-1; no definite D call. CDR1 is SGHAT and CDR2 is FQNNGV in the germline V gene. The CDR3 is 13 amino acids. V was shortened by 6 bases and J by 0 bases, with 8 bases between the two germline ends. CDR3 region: CASSDGMNTEAFF. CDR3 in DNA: TGTGCCAGCAGTGACGGGATGAACACTGAAGCTTTCTTT.

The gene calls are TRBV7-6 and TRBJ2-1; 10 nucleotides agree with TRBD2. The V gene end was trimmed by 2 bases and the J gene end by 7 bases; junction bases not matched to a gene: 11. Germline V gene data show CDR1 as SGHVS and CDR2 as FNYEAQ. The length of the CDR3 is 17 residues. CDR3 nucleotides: TGTGCCAGCAGCTTACACCCCCTAGCGGGAGATTGGAATGAGCAGTTCTTC. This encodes CASSLHPLAGDWNEQFF.

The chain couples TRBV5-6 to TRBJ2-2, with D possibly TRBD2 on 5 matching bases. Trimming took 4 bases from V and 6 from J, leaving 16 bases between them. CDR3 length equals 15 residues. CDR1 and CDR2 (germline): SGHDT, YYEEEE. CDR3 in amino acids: CASSAMGEVAGELFF. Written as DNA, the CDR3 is TGTGCCAGCAGCGCCATGGGAGAAGTGGCCGGGGAGCTGTTTTTT.

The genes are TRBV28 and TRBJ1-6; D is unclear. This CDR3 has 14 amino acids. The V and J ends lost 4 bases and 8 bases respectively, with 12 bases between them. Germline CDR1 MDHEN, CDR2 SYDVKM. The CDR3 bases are TGTGCCAGCAGTTGGACGGATGGGGATTCACCCCTCCACTTT. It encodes CASSWTDGDSPLHF.

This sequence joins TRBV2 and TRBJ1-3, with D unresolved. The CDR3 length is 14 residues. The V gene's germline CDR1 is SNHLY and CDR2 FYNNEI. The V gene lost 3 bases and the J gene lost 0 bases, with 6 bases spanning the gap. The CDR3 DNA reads TGTGCCAGCAGTGAGCTGACCTCTGGAAACACCATATATTTT. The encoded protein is CASSELTSGNTIYF.

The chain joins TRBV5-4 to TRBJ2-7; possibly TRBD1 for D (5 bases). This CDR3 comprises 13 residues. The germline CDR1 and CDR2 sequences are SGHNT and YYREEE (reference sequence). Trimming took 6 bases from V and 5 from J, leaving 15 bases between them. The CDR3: CASTFPGSNEQYF. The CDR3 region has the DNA TGTGCCAGCACGTTCCCAGGGTCCAACGAGCAGTACTTC.

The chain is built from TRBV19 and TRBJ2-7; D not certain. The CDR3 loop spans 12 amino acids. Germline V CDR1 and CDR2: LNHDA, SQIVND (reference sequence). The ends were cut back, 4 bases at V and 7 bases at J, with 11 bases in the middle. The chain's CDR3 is CASSNSPEEQYF. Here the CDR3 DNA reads TGTGCCAGTAGTAACTCCCCAGAGGAGCAGTACTTC. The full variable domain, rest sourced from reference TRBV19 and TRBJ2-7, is DGGITQSPKYLFRKEGQNVTLSCEQNLNHDAMYWYRQDPGQGLRLIYYSQIVNDFQKGDIAEGYSVSREKKESFPLTVTSAQKNPTAFYLCASSNSPEEQYFGPGTRLTVT.

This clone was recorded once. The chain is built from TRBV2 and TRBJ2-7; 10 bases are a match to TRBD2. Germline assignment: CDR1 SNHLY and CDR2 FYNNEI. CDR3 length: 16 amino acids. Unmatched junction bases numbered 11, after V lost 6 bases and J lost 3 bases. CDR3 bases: TGTGCCAGCAGCATGGGCCTAGCGGGGGCAAACTACGAGCAGTACTTC. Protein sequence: CASSMGLAGANYEQYF.

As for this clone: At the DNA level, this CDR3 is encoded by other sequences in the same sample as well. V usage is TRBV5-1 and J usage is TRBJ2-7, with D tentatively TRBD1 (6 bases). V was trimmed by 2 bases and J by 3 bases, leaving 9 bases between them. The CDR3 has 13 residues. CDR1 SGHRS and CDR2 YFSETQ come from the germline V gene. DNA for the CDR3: TGCGCCAGCAGCTTTCGGACAGACTACGAGCAGTACTTC. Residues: CASSFRTDYEQYF.

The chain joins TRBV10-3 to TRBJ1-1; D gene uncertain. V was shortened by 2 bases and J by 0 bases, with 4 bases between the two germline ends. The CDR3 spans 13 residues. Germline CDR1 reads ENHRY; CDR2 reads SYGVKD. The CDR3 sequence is CAISEAVNTEAFF. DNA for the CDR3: TGTGCCATCAGTGAGGCGGTGAACACTGAAGCTTTCTTT.

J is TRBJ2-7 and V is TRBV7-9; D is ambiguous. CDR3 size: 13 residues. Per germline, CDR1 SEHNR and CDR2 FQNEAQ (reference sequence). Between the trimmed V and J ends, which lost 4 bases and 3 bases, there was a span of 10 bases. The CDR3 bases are TGTGCCAGCAGCTCGTCGACTGGCTACGAGCAGTACTTC. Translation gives CASSSSTGYEQYF.

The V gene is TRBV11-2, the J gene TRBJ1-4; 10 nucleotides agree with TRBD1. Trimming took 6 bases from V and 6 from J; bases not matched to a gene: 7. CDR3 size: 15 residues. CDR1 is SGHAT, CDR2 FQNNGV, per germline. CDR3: CASRLTGGRDEKLFF. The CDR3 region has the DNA TGTGCCAGCAGATTGACAGGGGGCAGGGATGAAAAACTGTTTTTT.

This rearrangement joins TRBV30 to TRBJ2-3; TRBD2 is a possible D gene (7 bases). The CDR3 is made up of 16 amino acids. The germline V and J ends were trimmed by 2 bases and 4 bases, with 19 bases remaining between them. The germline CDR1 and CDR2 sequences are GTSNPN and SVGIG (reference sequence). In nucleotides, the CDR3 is TGTGCCTGGAGTTACAGCACACCGGGGGGCCCAGATACGCAGTATTTT. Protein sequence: CAWSYSTPGGPDTQYF.

CDR3 in DNA: TGTGCCAGCAGCCCCGTCAGCGGGGCAACCGGGGAGCTGTTTTTT. It codes for CASSPVSGATGELFF. This chain uses TRBV7-9 with TRBJ2-2, with 7 bases identical to TRBD2. V shed 5 bases, J shed 5 bases, and the junction held 8 bases outside the gene matches. This CDR3 spans 15 amino acids. Germline assignment: CDR1 SEHNR and CDR2 FQNEAQ (reference sequence). The full variable domain, its missing parts supplied by reference TRBV7-9 and TRBJ2-2, is DTGVSQNPRHKITKRGQNVTFRCDPISEHNRLYWYRQTLGQGPEFLTYFQNEAQLEKSRLLSDRFSAERPKGSFSTLEIQRTEQGDSAMYLCASSPVSGATGELFFGEGSRLTVL.

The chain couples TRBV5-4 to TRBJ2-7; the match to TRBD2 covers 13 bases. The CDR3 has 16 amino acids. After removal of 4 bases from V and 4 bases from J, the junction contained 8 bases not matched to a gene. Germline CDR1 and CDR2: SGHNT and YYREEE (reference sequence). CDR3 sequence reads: CASSPWTSGSRYEQYF. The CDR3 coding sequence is TGTGCCAGCAGCCCTTGGACTAGCGGGAGTCGGTACGAGCAGTACTTC.

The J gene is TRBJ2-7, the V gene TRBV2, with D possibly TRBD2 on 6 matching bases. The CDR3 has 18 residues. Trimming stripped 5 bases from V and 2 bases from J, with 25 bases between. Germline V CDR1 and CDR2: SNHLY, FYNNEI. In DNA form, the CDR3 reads TGTGCCAGCAGTTCCTTGGGGGGTGCGGGTTCGAATACCTACGAGCAGTACTTC. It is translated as CASSSLGGAGSNTYEQYF.

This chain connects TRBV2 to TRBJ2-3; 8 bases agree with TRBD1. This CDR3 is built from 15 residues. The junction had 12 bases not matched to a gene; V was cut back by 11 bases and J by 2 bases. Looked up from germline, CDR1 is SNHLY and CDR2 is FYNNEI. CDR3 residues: CAGVPGGSTTDTQYF. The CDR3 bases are TGTGCCGGGGTGCCAGGGGGCTCTACCACAGATACGCAGTATTTT. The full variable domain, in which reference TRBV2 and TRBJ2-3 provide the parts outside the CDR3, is EPEVTQTPSHQVTQMGQEVILRCVPISNHLYFYWYRQILGQKVEFLVSFYNNEISEKSEIFDDQFSVERPDGSNFTLKIRSTKLEDSAMYFCAGVPGGSTTDTQYFGPGTRLTVL.

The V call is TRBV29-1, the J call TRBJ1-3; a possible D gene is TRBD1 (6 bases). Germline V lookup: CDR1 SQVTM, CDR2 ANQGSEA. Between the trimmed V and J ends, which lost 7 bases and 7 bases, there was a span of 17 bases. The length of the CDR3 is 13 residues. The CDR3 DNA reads TGCAGCGCAGCCGGGGGCGTAAGGAACACCATATATTTT. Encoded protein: CSAAGGVRNTIYF.

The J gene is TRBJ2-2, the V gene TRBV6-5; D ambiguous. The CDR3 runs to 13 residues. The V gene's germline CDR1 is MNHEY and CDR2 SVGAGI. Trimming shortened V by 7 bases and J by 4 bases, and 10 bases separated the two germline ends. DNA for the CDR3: TGTGCCAGCAAAGCCCGGGCCACCGGGGAGCTGTTTTTT. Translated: CASKARATGELFF.

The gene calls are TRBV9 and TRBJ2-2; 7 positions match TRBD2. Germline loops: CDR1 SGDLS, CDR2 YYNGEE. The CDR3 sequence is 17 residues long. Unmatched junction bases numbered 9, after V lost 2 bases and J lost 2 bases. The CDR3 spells CASSVRRERENTGELFF. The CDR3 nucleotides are TGTGCCAGCAGCGTTCGTAGGGAGCGGGAAAACACCGGGGAGCTGTTTTTT.

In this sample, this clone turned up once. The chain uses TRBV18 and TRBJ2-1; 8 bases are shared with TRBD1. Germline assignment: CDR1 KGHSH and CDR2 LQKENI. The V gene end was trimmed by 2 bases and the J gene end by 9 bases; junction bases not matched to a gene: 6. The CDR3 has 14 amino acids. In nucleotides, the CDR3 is TGTGCCAGCTCACCAATGGACAGGGACGTTGAGCAGTTCTTC. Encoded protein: CASSPMDRDVEQFF. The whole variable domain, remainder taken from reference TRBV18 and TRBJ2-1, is NAGVMQNPRHLVRRRGQEARLRCSPMKGHSHVYWYRQLPEEGLKFMVYLQKENIIDESGMPKERFSAEFPKEGPSILRIQQVVRGDSAAYFCASSPMDRDVEQFFGPGTRLTVL.

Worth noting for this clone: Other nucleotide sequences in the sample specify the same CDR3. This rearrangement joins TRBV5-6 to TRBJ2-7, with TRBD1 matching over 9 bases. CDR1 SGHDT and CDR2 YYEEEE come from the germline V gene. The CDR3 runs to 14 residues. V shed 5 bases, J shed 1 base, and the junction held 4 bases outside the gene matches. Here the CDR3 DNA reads TGTGCCAGCAGTTGGGACAGGGTATCCTACGAGCAGTACTTC. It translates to CASSWDRVSYEQYF.

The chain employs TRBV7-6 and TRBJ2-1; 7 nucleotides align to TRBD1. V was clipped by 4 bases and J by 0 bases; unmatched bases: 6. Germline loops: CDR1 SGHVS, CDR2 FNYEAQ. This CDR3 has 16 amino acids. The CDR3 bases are TGTGCCAGCAGCTCCCAAGGGGGCAGCTCCTACAATGAGCAGTTCTTC. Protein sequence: CASSSQGGSSYNEQFF. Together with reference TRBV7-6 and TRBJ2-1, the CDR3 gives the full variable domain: GAGVSQSPRYKVTKRGQDVALRCDPISGHVSLYWYRQALGQGPEFLTYFNYEAQQDKSGLPNDRFSAERPEGSISTLTIQRTEQRDSAMYRCASSSQGGSSYNEQFFGPGTRLTVL.